This paragraph covers one T cell receptor beta chain sequence. The target antigen is unknown. Germline V gene lookup returns CDR1 SGHTA and CDR2 FQGNSA. V was trimmed by 1 base and J by 6 bases, leaving 10 bases between them. The CDR3 covers 14 residues. The Oncomine TCR Beta short-read assay sequenced DNA from cultured CD4+ T cells. MiXCR, run by TCRdb on the PCR reads, gives a single entry per CDR3 protein. This sample has some 15,000 distinct CDR3 sequences; roughly 73% occur once, and the top ten carry roughly a tenth. Treatment reported: approximately nine-day PBMC culture with coronavirus spike peptide pools or control peptides (ViraFEST assay). ViraFEST expanded antigen-specific T cells with peptide pools, then sequenced TCRs. These data belong to a study of vaccination and CD4 T cells after COVID-19. Study at large: The stimulus for the cells was overlapping spike peptides derived from SARS-CoV-2, HCoV-NL63, HCoV-OC43 and HCoV-229E.

Study-level points and caveats: Only after vaccination were a median about 87% of convalescents' reactive clones seen.

The chain combines TRBV7-2 with TRBJ1-5; D not certain. Sequencing input: CD4+ T cells from blood, cultured in vitro. The receptor's source is a human donor who had recovered from COVID-19. CDR3 in DNA: TGTGCCAGCAGCTTAGTCGGAGGGCGTCAGCCCCAGCATTTT. It encodes CASSLVGGRQPQHF. Looking up the rest from reference TRBV7-2 and TRBJ1-5 gives the full variable domain: GAGVSQSPSNKVTEKGKDVELRCDPISGHTALYWYRQSLGQGLEFLIYFQGNSAPDKSGLPSDRFSAERTGGSVSTLTIQRTQQEDSAVYLCASSLVGGRQPQHFGDGTRLSIL.